This TCR beta chain was captured in a study of blood T cell repertoires in COVID-19. Background on the study: The United States, Italy and Spain provided the acute and convalescent COVID-19 samples. PBMCs, B-cell-depleted T cells, or T cells provided the cDNA or gDNA that made up the material.

Trimming took off 1 base at V and 8 bases at J, with 17 bases between the two ends. CDR1 is LGHDT and CDR2 is YNNKEL in the germline V gene (reference sequence). This CDR3 is 15 amino acids long. Original handling: How many nucleated cells were present was estimated from reference gene primer amplification. The protocol was immunoSEQ multiplex PCR, while the TCRdb copy is restricted to in-frame clones and leaves out a portion. V, J and clone size reflect that table, while D and trimming were determined from the DNA. There are around 130,000 clones in the sample; around 89% occur only once, and less than 20% lies in the top ten.

The sequence came from a man in his forties or fifties with active or convalescent COVID-19. The sequenced material came from peripheral blood. The gene calls are TRBV3-1 (or the pseudogene TRBV3-2) and TRBJ1-2, with a possible D match to TRBD1 (6 bases). In DNA, the CDR3 is TGTGCCAGCAGCCAAGGGACCAGGGGATTATGGGGCTACACCTTC. It specifies CASSQGTRGLWGYTF.